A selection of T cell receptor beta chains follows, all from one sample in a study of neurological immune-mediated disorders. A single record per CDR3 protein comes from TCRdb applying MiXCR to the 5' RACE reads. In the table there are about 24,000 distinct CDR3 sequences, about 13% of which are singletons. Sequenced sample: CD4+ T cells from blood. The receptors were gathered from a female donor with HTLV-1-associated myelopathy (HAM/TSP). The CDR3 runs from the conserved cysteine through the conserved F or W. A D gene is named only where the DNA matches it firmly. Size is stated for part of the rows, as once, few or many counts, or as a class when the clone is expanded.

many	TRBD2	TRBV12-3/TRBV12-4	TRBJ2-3	TGTGCCAGCAGTTTTGGGGGGGGAAGGGCAGATACGCAGTATTTT	CASSFGGGRADTQYF
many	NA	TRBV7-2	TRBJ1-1	TGTGCCAGCAGCCTCACCCTGGGGTTTTACACTGAAGCTTTCTTT	CASSLTLGFYTEAFF
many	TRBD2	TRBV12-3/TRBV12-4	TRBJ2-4	TGTGCCAGCAGCCTTCTAGCGGGAGGGATGATAGCCAAAAACATTCAGTACTTC	CASSLLAGGMIAKNIQYF
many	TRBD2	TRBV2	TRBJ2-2	TGTGCCAGCAGGTCTGGCGGGAGGGCCCACGGGGAGCTGTTTTTT	CASRSGGRAHGELFF
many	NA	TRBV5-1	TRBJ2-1	TGCGCCAGCAGCTCCGGGACTGGTACCAATGAGCAGTTCTTC	CASSSGTGTNEQFF
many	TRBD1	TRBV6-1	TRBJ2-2	TGTGCCAGCAGAAGAGACAGGGGGGACACCGGGGAGCTGTTTTTT	CASRRDRGDTGELFF
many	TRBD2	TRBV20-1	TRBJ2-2	TGCAGTGCCTCGAGCGGGGTCACCGGGGAGCTGTTTTTT	CSASSGVTGELFF
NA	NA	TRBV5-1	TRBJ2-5	TGCGCCAGCAGCTTGGTATCCGGAGGGGGGGCCGAAGAGACCCAGTACTTC	CASSLVSGGGAEETQYF
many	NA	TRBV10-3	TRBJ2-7	TGTGCCATCGGTTATGGACAGCACTACGAGCAGTACTTC	CAIGYGQHYEQYF
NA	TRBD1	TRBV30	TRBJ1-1	TGTGCCTGTACCCCGGGGACAGAAGTTTTCTTT	CACTPGTEVFF
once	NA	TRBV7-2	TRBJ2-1	TGTGCCAGTCTCCCCTTGGGAGATGAGCAGTTCTTC	CASLPLGDEQFF
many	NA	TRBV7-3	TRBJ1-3	TGTGCCAGCAGCTTCGATGGTCCCAGCTCTGGAAACACCATATATTTT	CASSFDGPSSGNTIYF